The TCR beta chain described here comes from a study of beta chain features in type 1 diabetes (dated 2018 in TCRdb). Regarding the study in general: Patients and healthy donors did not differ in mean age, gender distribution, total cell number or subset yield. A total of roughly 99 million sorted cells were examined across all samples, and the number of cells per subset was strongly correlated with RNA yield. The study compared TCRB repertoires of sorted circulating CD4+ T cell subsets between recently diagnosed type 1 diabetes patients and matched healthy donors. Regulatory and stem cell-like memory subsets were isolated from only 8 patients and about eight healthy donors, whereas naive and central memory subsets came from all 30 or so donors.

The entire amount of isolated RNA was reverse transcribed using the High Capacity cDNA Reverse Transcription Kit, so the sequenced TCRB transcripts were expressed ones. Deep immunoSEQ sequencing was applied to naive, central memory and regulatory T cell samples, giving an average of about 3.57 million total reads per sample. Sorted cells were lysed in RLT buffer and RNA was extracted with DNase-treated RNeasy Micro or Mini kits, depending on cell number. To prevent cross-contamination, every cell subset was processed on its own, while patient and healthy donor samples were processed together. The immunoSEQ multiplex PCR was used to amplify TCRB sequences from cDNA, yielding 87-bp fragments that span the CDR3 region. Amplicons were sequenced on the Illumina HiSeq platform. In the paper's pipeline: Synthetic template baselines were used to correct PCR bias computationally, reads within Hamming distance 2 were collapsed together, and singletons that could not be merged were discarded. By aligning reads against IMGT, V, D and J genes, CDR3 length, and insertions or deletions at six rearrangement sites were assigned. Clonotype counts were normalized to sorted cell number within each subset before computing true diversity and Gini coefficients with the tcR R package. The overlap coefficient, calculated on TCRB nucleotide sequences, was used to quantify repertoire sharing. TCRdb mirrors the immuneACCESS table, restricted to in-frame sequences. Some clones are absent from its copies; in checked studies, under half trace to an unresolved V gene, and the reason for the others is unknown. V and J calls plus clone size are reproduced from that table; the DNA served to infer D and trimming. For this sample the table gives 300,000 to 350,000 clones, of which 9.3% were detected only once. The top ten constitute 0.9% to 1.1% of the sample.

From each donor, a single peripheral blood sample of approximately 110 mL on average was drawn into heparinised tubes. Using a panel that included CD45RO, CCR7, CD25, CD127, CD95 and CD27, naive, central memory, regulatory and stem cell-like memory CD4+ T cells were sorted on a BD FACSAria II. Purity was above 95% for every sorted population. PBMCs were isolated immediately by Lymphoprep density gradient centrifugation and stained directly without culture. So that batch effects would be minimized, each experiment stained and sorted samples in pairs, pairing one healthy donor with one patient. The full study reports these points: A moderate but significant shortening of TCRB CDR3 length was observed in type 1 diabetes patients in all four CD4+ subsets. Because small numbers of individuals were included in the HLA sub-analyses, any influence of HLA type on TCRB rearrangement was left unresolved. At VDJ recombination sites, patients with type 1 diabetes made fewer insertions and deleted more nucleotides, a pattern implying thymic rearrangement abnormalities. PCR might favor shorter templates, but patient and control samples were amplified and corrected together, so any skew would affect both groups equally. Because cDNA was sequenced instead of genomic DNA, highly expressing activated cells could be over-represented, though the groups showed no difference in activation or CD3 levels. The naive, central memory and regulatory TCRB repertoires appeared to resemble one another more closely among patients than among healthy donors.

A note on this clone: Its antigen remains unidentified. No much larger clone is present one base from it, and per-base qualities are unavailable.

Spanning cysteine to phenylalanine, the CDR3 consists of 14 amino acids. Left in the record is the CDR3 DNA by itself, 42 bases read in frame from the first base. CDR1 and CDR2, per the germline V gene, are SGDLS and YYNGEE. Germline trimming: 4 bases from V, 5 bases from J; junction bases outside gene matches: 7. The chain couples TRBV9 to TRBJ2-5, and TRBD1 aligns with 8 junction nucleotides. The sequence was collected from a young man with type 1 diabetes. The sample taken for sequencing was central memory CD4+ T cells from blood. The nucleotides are TGTGCCAGCAGCACCGGACAGGGTTCGGAGACCCAGTACTTC. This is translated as CASSTGQGSETQYF.